This paragraph covers one T cell receptor beta chain sequence. Its antigen is not identified. These data belong to a study of T cells in Graves' hyperthyroidism and ophthalmopathy. Amplification yielded TCR beta CDR3 regions, with RNA transcripts as the source. TCR CDR3 underwent first-round RT-PCR with the HTBI primer set. TCRdb re-analysed the multiplex PCR reads in MiXCR, keeping a single row per CDR3 protein. The sample includes about 600,000 distinct CDR3 sequences, approximately 15% seen only once; the top ten take approximately 3.5%. Study-wide results and limits: The model identified upcoming ophthalmopathy a median approximately seven months ahead of onset.

The sequence was obtained from a woman in her thirties or forties with Graves' ophthalmopathy. The material sequenced was blood.

Written as DNA, the CDR3 is TGTGCCAGCAGAATCACGACAGGTCCAAACTATGGCTACACCTTC. It codes for CASRITTGPNYGYTF. The chain has TRBV27 and TRBJ1-2; a possible D gene is TRBD1 (6 bases). The length of the CDR3 is 15 residues. The V end lost 6 bases, the J end lost 2 bases, and 16 bases lay between the germline ends. CDR1 MNHEY and CDR2 SMNVEV come from the germline V gene (reference sequence).